This TCR beta chain was captured by sequencing in a study of T cell repertoires in cytomegalovirus infection. About the study: Alongside well-studied HLA-B-restricted CMV epitopes, recently identified HLA-C-restricted CMV epitopes were also used. TCR beta signatures that were public indicated CMV infection and matching HLA type. Study results and caveats: People with CMV and the relevant HLA were identified by cumulative public TCR beta family frequency. CMV-specific HLA-C-restricted TCR beta clonotypes dominated the ex vivo response.

This clonotype has just a few counts. Its antigen is still unknown. TCRdb re-called the reads through MiXCR, storing one row per CDR3 protein. Of about 27,000 distinct CDR3 sequences in the sample, around a fifth were seen once. V was clipped by 5 bases and J by 0 bases, with 13 bases between them. This CDR3 region has 15 residues. The germline V gene encodes CDR1 SGHTA and CDR2 FQGNSA. The chain combines TRBV7-2 with TRBJ2-5; D unresolved. This clonotype was sampled from a human donor in good health (CMV status not recorded). Some clones in this sample may be carry-over from other donors' samples. The sample here was CD8+ T cells from cultured PBMCs, taken from culture after CMV antigen stimulation. CDR3 sequence reads: CASSPHATYQETQYF. The DNA for the CDR3 is TGTGCCAGCAGCCCCCATGCAACGTACCAAGAGACCCAGTACTTC.